This TCR beta chain was retrieved from a study of cytomegalovirus exposure and HLA in healthy donors. Study information: An early data release held around 80 million unique TCRs from HLA-typed donors.

With 60 Vbeta and 13 Jbeta primers, the PCR was carried out. Assay: immunoSEQ multiplex PCR; the TCRdb copy retains only in-frame clones and omits some. The sample contains some 180,000 clones, about four fifths of which appear only once. Germline assignment: CDR1 MRHNA and CDR2 SNTAGT. The CDR3 contains 15 residues. Trimming left V 0 bases short and J 1 base short, with 8 bases between. This clone was counted only a few times. Sample: PBMCs. This rearrangement joins TRBV6-4 to TRBJ2-3; TRBD2 might be the D (6 bases). The sequence was collected from a female donor in good health and CMV-seronegative. The CDR3 is CASSDSPGGTDTQYF. The DNA of the CDR3 is TGTGCCAGCAGTGACTCGCCGGGGGGCACAGATACGCAGTATTTT.